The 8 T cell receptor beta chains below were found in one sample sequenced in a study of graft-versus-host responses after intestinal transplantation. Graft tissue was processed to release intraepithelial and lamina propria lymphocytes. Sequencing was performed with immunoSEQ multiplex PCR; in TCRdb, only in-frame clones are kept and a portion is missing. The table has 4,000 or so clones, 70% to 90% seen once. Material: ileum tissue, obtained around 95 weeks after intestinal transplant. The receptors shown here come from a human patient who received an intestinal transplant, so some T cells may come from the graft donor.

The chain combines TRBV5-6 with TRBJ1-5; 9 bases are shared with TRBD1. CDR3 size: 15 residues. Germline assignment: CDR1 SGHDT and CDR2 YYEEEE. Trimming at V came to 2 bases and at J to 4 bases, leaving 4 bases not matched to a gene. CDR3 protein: CASSFGTGLNQPQHF. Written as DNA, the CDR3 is TGTGCCAGCAGCTTCGGGACAGGGCTTAATCAGCCCCAGCATTTT.

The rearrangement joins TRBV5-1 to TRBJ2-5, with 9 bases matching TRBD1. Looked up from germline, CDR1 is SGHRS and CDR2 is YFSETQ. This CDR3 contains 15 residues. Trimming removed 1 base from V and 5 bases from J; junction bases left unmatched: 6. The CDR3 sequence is CASSLLQGALETQYF. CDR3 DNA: TGCGCCAGCAGCTTGCTACAGGGGGCGCTTGAGACCCAGTACTTC.

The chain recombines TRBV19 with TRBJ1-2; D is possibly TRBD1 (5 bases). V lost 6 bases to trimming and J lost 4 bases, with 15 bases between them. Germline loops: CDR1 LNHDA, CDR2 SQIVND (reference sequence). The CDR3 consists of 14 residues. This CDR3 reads CASRPERGGYGYTF. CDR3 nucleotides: TGTGCCAGTAGACCGGAACGGGGGGGCTATGGCTACACCTTC.

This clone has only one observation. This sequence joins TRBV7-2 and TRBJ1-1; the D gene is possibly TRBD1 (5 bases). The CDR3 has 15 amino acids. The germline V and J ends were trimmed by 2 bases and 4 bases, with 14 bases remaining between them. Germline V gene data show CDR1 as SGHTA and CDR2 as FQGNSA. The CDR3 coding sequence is TGTGCCAGCAGCTTATTCGGGGGAAAGGTCACTGAAGCTTTCTTT. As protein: CASSLFGGKVTEAFF.

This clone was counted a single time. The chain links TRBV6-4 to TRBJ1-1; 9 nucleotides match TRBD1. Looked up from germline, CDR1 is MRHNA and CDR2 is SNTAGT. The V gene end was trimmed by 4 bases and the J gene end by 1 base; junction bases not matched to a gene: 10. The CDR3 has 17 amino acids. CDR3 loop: CASSVWPGQGKNTEAFF. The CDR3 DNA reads TGTGCCAGCAGTGTATGGCCGGGACAGGGTAAGAACACTGAAGCTTTCTTT.

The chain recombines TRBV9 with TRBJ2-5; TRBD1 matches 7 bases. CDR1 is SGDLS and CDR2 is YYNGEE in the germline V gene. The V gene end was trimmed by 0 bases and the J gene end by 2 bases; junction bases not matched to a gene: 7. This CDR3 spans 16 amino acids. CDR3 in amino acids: CASSVEGGRGQETQYF. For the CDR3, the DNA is TGTGCCAGCAGCGTAGAAGGGGGCCGTGGTCAAGAGACCCAGTACTTC.

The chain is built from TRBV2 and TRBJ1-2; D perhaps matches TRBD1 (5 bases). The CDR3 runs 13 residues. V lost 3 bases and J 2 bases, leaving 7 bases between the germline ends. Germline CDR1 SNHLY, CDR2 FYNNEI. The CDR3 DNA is TGTGCCAGCAGTGACAGGGCCAACTATGGCTACACCTTC. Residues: CASSDRANYGYTF.

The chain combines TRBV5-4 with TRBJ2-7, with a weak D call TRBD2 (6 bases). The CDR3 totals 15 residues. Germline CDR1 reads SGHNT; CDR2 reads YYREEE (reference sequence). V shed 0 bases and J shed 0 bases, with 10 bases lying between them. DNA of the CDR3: TGTGCCAGCAGCTTGGATGGGGGGAACTCCTACGAGCAGTACTTC. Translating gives CASSLDGGNSYEQYF. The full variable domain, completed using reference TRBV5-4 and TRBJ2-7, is ETGVTQSPTHLIKTRGQQVTLRCSSQSGHNTVSWYQQALGQGPQFIFQYYREEENGRGNFPPRFSGLQFPNYSSELNVNALELDDSALYLCASSLDGGNSYEQYFGPGTRLTVT.